This T cell receptor beta chain was sequenced for a study of control samples from healthy donors and cancer patients. This clone was found a few times. Data came from immunoSEQ multiplex PCR; TCRdb stores just in-frame clones and leaves some out. The sample lists 95,000 to 130,000 clones, roughly nine tenths occurring once. There are 14 residues in the CDR3. The germline V gene encodes CDR1 KGHDR and CDR2 SFDVKD. Trimming removed 2 bases from V and 5 bases from J, with 11 bases in between. Specimen: PBMCs. This TCR was recovered from a woman aged 45-60 years with colorectal cancer. The V call is TRBV24-1, the J call TRBJ2-5; D tentatively fits TRBD1 or TRBD2 (5 bases each). The CDR3 loop reads CATSDSFEGETQYF. Here the CDR3 DNA reads TGTGCCACCAGTGATTCGTTCGAGGGGGAGACCCAGTACTTC.